The 13 T cell receptor beta chains listed next were all sequenced from one sample in a study of T cells in localized non-small cell lung cancer. The method was immunoSEQ multiplex PCR; TCRdb's version includes in-frame clones alone and lacks a portion of them. The sample carries about 20,000 clones, around 87% recorded once. The starting material was PBMCs, obtained before any cancer treatment. These receptors were obtained from a man aged 40 to 70 with stage II squamous cell lung carcinoma.

J is TRBJ2-5 and V is TRBV6-1; 8 positions match TRBD1. This CDR3 is built from 11 residues. Trimming at V came to 8 bases and at J to 5 bases, leaving 1 base not matched to a gene. The germline V gene encodes CDR1 MNHNS and CDR2 SASEGT. CDR3 residues: CASQGAETQYF. CDR3 bases: TGTGCCAGCCAGGGGGCCGAGACCCAGTACTTC.

The chain recombines TRBV18 with TRBJ1-1; maybe TRBD1 (5 bases). The CDR3 extends over 13 amino acids. V lost 6 bases and J 2 bases, leaving 10 bases between the germline ends. CDR1 is KGHSH, CDR2 LQKENI, per germline. CDR3 sequence reads: CASSSQGNTEAFF. The CDR3 nucleotides are TGTGCCAGCTCCTCTCAGGGAAACACTGAAGCTTTCTTT.

The V gene is TRBV7-9, the J gene TRBJ1-1; no clear D. This CDR3 is built from 15 residues. V was clipped by 2 bases and J by 6 bases, with 16 bases between them. Germline loops: CDR1 SEHNR, CDR2 FQNEAQ (reference sequence). The CDR3 coding sequence is TGTGCCAGCAGCTTAAGTTTGGGATTTTTCCCTGAAGCTTTCTTT. Translated: CASSLSLGFFPEAFF.

The chain couples TRBV4-3 to TRBJ2-5; D may be TRBD1 (5 bases). From germline, CDR1 is LGHNA and CDR2 YSLEER. Trimming pared 0 bases from V and 1 base from J, leaving 9 bases between. The length of the CDR3 is 15 residues. CDR3 coding DNA: TGCGCCAGCAGCCAAGATATACAGGCCCAAGAGACCCAGTACTTC. Its translation is CASSQDIQAQETQYF.

This CDR3 is CASSEAGGGTEAFF. The CDR3, as DNA: TGTGCCAGCAGCGAGGCAGGGGGGGGCACTGAAGCTTTCTTT. The chain combines TRBV9 with TRBJ1-1; 7 bases agree with TRBD1. CDR3 length: 14 amino acids. Germline CDR1 and CDR2: SGDLS and YYNGEE. The V and J ends lost 3 bases and 4 bases, in that order; junction bases with no gene match: 6.

The chain couples TRBV4-2 to TRBJ2-3; possible D gene TRBD2, 5 bases. CDR3 length equals 13 residues. In germline, CDR1 is LGHNA, CDR2 YNFKEQ. V was shortened by 1 base and J by 10 bases, with 12 bases between the two germline ends. The CDR3 nucleotides are TGTGCCAGCAGCCAAGTAGCTGGGCGGGCGCAGTATTTT. This gives the protein CASSQVAGRAQYF.

The chain uses TRBV7-6 and TRBJ1-1; D remains unclear. Trimming stripped 1 base from V and 4 bases from J, with 13 bases between. The germline V gene encodes CDR1 SGHVS and CDR2 FNYEAQ. The CDR3 spans 15 residues. As DNA, the CDR3 is TGTGCCAGCAGCTTAGTTCGGGGAGGCAGCACTGAAGCTTTCTTT. Translated: CASSLVRGGSTEAFF.

This clone was seen a handful of times. The chain links TRBV4-1 to TRBJ1-2; possibly TRBD1 for D (6 bases). This CDR3 has 16 amino acids. V was pared by 0 bases and J by 2 bases, with 13 bases between. Germline V lookup: CDR1 MGHRA, CDR2 YSYEKL. CDR3 bases: TGCGCCAGCAGCCAAGACCTCGCAGGGGCGAACTATGGCTACACCTTC. It encodes CASSQDLAGANYGYTF.

The V call is TRBV2, the J call TRBJ2-6, with 7 nucleotides matching TRBD1. The CDR3 covers 15 residues. The V and J ends lost 5 bases and 0 bases, in that order; junction bases with no gene match: 1. Germline loops: CDR1 SNHLY, CDR2 FYNNEI. CDR3 DNA sequence: TGTGCCAGCAGTCCAGGGGGCTCTGGGGCCAACGTCCTGACTTTC. Translation gives CASSPGGSGANVLTF.

The chain uses TRBV5-1 and TRBJ2-1, with D unresolved. Trimming shortened V by 0 bases and J by 4 bases, and 8 bases separated the two germline ends. The germline CDR1 and CDR2 sequences are SGHRS and YFSETQ. CDR3 length: 14 residues. CDR3 nucleotides: TGCGCCAGCAGCTTGGCTGGCGAATACAATGAGCAGTTCTTC. Encoded protein: CASSLAGEYNEQFF.

This chain joins TRBV4-2 and TRBJ2-5, with a tentative D call TRBD1 (6 bases). CDR1 is LGHNA and CDR2 is YNFKEQ in the germline V gene. V was clipped by 0 bases and J by 5 bases, with 16 bases between them. CDR3 length equals 16 residues. CDR3 protein: CASSQEVLGAPETQYF. CDR3 bases: TGTGCCAGCAGCCAAGAGGTTTTGGGGGCGCCGGAGACCCAGTACTTC.

The chain recombines TRBV7-9 with TRBJ1-4; D gene unclear. Trimming cost V 0 bases and J 11 bases, with 7 bases left between them. Germline V gene lookup returns CDR1 SEHNR and CDR2 FQNEAQ (reference sequence). The CDR3 consists of 12 residues. CDR3 bases: TGTGCCAGCAGCTTAGCGATGGGGAAACTGTTTTTT. Protein: CASSLAMGKLFF. Full variable domain (rest looked up from reference TRBV7-9 and TRBJ1-4): DTGVSQNPRHKITKRGQNVTFRCDPISEHNRLYWYRQTLGQGPEFLTYFQNEAQLEKSRLLSDRFSAERPKGSFSTLEIQRTEQGDSAMYLCASSLAMGKLFFGSGTQLSVL.

The chain is built from TRBV6-6 and TRBJ1-6, with no clear D. CDR1 and CDR2 (germline): MNHNY, SVGAGI (reference sequence). The CDR3 is made up of 14 amino acids. V was shortened by 2 bases and J by 9 bases, with 11 bases between the two germline ends. CDR3 sequence: CASSYPSRGSPLHF. Written as DNA, the CDR3 is TGTGCCAGCAGTTACCCGAGCCGGGGTTCACCCCTCCACTTT.